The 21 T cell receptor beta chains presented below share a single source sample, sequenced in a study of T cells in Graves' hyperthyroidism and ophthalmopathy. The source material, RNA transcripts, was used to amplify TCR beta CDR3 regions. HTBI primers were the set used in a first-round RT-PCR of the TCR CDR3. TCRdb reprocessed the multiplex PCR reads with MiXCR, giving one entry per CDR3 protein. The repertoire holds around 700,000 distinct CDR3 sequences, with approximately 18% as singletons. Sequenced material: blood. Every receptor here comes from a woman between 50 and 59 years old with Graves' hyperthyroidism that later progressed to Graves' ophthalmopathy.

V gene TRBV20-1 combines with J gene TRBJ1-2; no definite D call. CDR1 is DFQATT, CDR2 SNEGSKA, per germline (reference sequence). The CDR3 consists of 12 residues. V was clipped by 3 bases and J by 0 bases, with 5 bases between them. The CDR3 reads CSASYTNYGYTF. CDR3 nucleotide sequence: TGCAGTGCTAGTTACACTAACTATGGCTACACCTTC.

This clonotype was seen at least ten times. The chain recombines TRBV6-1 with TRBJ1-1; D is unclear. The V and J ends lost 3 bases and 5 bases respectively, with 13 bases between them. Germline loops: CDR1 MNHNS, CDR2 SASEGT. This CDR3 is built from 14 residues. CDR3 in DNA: TGTGCCAGCAGTGACGGACTCGGGAGGACTGAAGCTTTCTTT. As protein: CASSDGLGRTEAFF.

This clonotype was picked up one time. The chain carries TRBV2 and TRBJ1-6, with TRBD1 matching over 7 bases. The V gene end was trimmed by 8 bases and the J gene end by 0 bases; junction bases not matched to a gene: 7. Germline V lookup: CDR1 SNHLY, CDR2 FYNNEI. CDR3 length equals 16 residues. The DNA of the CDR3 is TGTGCCAGCCGACAGGGAATTAGCTCCTATAATTCACCCCTCCACTTT. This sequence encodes CASRQGISSYNSPLHF.

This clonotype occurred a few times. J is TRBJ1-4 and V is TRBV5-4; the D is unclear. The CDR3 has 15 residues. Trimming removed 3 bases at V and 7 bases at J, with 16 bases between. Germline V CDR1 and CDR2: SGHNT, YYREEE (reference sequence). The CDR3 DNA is TGTGCCAGCAGCTCTGGTGCGGCGGCGGGTGAAAAACTGTTTTTT. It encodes CASSSGAAAGEKLFF.

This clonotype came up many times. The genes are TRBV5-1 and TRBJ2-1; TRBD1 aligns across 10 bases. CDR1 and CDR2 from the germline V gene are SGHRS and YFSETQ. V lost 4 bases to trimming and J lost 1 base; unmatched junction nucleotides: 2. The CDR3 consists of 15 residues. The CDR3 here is CASSGQGVSYNEQFF. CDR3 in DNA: TGCGCCAGCAGCGGACAGGGGGTATCCTACAATGAGCAGTTCTTC.

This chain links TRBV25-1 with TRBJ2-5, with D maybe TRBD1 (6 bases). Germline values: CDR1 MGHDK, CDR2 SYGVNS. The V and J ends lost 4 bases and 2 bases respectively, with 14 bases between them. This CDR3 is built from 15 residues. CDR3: CASSAEGQPQETQYF. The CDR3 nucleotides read TGTGCCAGCAGTGCCGAAGGACAGCCGCAAGAGACCCAGTACTTC.

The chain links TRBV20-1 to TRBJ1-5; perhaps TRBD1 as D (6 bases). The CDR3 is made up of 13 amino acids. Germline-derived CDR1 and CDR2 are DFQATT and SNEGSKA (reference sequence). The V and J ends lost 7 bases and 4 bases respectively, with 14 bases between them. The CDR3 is CSGGGAGNQPQHF. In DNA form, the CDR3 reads TGCAGTGGGGGGGGGGCGGGGAATCAGCCCCAGCATTTT.

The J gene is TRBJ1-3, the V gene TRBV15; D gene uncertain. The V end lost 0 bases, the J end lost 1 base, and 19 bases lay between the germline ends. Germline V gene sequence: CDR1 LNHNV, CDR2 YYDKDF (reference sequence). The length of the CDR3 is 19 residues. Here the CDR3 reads CATSRDLFYTLGSGNTIYF. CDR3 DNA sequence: TGTGCCACCAGCAGAGATCTTTTCTACACATTGGGGTCTGGAAACACCATATATTTT.

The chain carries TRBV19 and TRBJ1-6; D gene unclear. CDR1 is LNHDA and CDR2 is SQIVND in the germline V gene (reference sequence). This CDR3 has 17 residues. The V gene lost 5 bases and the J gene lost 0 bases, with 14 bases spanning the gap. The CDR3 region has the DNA TGTGCCAGTAGTCCCGGACCGGCCGTCTCCTATAATTCACCCCTCCACTTT. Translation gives CASSPGPAVSYNSPLHF.

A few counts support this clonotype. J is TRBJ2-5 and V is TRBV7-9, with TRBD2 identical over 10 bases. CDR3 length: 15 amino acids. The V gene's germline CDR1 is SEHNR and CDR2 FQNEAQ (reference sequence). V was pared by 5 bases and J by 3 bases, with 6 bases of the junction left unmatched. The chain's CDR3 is CASSPLAGEKETQYF. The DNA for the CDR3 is TGTGCCAGCAGCCCCCTAGCGGGGGAAAAAGAGACCCAGTACTTC.

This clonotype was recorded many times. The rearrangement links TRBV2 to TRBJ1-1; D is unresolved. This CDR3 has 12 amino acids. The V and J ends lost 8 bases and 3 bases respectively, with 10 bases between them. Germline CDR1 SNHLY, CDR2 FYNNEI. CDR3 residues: CASHLTDTEAFF. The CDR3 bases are TGTGCCAGCCATTTAACGGACACTGAAGCTTTCTTT.

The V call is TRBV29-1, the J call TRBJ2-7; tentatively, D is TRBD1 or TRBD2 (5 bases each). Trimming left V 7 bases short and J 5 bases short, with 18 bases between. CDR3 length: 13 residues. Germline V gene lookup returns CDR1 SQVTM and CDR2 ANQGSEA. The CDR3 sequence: CSALGTARDEQYF. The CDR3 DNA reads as TGCAGCGCCCTGGGGACGGCGCGAGACGAGCAGTACTTC.

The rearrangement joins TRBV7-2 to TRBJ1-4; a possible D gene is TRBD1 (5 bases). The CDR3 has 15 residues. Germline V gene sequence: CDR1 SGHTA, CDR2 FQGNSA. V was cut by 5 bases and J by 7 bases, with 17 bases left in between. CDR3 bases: TGTGCCAGCAGCCCCCAGTTCGGGGGTGGTGAAAAACTGTTTTTT. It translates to CASSPQFGGGEKLFF.

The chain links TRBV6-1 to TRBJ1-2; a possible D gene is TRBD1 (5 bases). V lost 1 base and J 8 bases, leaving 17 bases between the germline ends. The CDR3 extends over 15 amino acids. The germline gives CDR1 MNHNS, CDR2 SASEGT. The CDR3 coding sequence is TGTGCCAGCAGTGAAGGAGATCGGGCCTGGGGGGGCTACACCTTC. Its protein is CASSEGDRAWGGYTF.

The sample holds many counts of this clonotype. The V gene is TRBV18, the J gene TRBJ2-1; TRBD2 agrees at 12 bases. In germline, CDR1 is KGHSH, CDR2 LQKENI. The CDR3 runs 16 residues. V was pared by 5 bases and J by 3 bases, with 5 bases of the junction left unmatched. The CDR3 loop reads CASSSLLAGGYNEQFF. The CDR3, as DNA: TGTGCCAGCTCATCATTACTAGCGGGGGGCTACAATGAGCAGTTCTTC.

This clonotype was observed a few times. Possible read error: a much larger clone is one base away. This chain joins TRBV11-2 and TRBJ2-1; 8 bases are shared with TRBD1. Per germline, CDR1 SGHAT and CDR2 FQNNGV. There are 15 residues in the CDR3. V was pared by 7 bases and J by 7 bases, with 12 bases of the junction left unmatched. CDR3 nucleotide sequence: TGTGCCAGCAACCCCGGACAGGGAGGTGTGAATGAGCAGTTCTTC. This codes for CASNPGQGGVNEQFF.

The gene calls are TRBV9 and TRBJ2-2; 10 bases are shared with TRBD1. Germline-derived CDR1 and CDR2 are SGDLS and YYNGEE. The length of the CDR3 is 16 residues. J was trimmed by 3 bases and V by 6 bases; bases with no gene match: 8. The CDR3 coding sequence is TGTGCCAGCAAACAACCCGGGACAGGGGACACCGGGGAGCTGTTTTTT. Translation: CASKQPGTGDTGELFF.

This CDR3 is CATSKGALNYGYTF. For the CDR3, the DNA is TGTGCCACCAGCAAAGGGGCGCTTAACTATGGCTACACCTTC. This sequence joins TRBV15 and TRBJ1-2; perhaps TRBD1 as D (5 bases). The CDR3 is 14 amino acids. From germline, CDR1 is LNHNV and CDR2 YYDKDF (reference sequence). Trimming took 4 bases from V and 1 from J, leaving 10 bases between them. Drawing the rest from reference TRBV15 and TRBJ1-2, the complete variable domain is DAMVIQNPRYQVTQFGKPVTLSCSQTLNHNVMYWYQQKSSQAPKLLFHYYDKDFNNEADTPDNFQSRRPNTSFCFLDIRSPGLGDTAMYLCATSKGALNYGYTFGSGTRLTVV.

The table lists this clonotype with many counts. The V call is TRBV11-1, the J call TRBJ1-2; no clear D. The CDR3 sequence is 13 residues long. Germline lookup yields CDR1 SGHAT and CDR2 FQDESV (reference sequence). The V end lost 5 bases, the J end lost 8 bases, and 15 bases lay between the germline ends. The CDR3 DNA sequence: TGTGCCAGCAGCCTCGCCCGGGAAGGGGGCTACACCTTC. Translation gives CASSLAREGGYTF. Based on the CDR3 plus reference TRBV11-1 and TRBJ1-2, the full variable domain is EAEVAQSPRYKITEKSQAVAFWCDPISGHATLYWYRQILGQGPELLVQFQDESVVDDSQLPKDRFSAERLKGVDSTLKIQPAELGDSAMYLCASSLAREGGYTFGSGTRLTVV.

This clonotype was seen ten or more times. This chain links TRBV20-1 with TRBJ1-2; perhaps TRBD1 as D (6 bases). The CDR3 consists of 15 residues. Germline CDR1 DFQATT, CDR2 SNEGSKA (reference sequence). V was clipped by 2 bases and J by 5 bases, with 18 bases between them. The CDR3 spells CSARWPGGASYGYTF. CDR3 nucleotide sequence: TGCAGTGCTAGATGGCCCGGGGGCGCTTCATATGGCTACACCTTC.

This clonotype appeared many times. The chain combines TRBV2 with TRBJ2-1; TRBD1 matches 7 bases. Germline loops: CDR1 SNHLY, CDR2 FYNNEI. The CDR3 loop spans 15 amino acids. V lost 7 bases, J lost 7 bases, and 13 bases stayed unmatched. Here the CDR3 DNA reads TGTGCCAGCACCTTTAAACGGCGACAGGGTAATGAGCAGTTCTTC. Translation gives CASTFKRRQGNEQFF. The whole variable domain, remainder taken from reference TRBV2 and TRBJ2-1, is EPEVTQTPSHQVTQMGQEVILRCVPISNHLYFYWYRQILGQKVEFLVSFYNNEISEKSEIFDDQFSVERPDGSNFTLKIRSTKLEDSAMYFCASTFKRRQGNEQFFGPGTRLTVL.